The source of this TCR beta chain is a study of cytomegalovirus exposure and HLA in healthy donors. Whole-study findings and limits: In a later analysis, compared with equally common non-associated chains, HLA-associated beta chains were more expanded. High specificity and sensitivity for cytomegalovirus status were reported for the classifier. Several of the most significant clusters appeared, in a later analysis, to be linked to common viral pathogens.

Germline loops: CDR1 GTSNPN, CDR2 SVGIG (reference sequence). The CDR3 loop spans 18 amino acids. Trimming took 1 base from V and 1 from J, leaving 22 bases between them. Primers for the PCR totalled 60 Vbeta and 13 Jbeta. Clones were read by immunoSEQ multiplex PCR, and TCRdb kept only the in-frame ones, dropping some. The data contain 35,000 to 45,000 clones, around 58% of them singletons. The sample holds one count of this clone. Its antigen is not known. Sequencing used PBMCs. The chain carries TRBV30 and TRBJ1-1; D ambiguous. This TCR derives from a man between 60 and 75 years old in good health and CMV-seropositive. Written as DNA, the CDR3 is TGTGCCTGGAGTGGATTTGGTCCCCGACACCTATCGAACACTGAAGCTTTCTTT. Its translation is CAWSGFGPRHLSNTEAFF.